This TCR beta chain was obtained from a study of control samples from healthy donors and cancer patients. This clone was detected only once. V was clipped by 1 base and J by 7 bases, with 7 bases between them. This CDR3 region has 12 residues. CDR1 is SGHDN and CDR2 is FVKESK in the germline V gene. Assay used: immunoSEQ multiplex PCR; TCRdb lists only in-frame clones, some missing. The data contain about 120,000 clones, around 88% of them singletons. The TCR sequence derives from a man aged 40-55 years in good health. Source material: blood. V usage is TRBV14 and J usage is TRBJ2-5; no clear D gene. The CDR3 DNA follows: TGTGCCAGCAGCCAAGGGGCGGCGACCCAGTACTTC. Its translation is CASSQGAATQYF.